This paragraph reports one T cell receptor (beta chain). TCRdb keeps only in-frame clones here, not all; method: immunoSEQ multiplex PCR. The repertoire holds about 660,000 clones, with 88% as singletons. This sample is part of a study of shared T cell receptors in the human thymus. The same sample was also used in a study of human thymus T cells. This second study notes: Donation came from healthy Finnish infants having corrective surgery for congenital heart defects. It was from resections taken during corrective heart surgery that the thymus tissue came. Thymic and blood repertoires showed apparently biased V and J gene usage.

The receptor was isolated from a boy less than two years old with a congenital heart defect. Sequenced: thymocytes.

The CDR3 here is CASSPGTNTDTQYF. CDR3 bases: TGTGCCAGCAGCCCGGGGACTAACACAGATACGCAGTATTTT. The J gene is TRBJ2-3, the V gene TRBV7-6; 7 nucleotides align to TRBD2. The CDR3 contains 14 residues. The junction had 4 bases not matched to a gene; V was cut back by 5 bases and J by 2 bases. Germline loops: CDR1 SGHVS, CDR2 FNYEAQ.